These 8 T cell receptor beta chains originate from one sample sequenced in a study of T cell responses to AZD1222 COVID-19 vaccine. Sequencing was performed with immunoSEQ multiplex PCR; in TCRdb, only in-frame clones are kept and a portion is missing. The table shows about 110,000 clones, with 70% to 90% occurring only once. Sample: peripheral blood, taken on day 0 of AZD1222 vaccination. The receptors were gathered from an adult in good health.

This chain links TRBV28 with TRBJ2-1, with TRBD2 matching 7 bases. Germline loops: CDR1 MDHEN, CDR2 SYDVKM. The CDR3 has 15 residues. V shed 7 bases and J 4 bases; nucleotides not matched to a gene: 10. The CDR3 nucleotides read TGTGCCAGCACCCTCGCGGGACTACCATACAATGAGCAGTTCTTC. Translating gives CASTLAGLPYNEQFF. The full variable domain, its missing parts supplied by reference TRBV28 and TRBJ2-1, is DVKVTQSSRYLVKRTGEKVFLECVQDMDHENMFWYRQDPGLGLRLIYFSYDVKMKEKGDIPEGYSVSREKKERFSLILESASTNQTSMYLCASTLAGLPYNEQFFGPGTRLTVL.

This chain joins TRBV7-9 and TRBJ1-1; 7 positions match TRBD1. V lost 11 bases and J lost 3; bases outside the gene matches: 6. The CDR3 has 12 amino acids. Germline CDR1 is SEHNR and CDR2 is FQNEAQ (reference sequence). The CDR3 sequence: CASQGGHTEAFF. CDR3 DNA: TGTGCCTCTCAGGGGGGGCACACTGAAGCTTTCTTT.

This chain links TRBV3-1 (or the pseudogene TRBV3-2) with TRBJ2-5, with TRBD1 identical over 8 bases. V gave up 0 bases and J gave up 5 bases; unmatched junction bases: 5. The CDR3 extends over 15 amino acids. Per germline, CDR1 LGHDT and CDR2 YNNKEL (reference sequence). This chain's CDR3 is CASSQDRGRMETQYF. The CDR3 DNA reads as TGTGCCAGCAGCCAAGACAGGGGGCGGATGGAGACCCAGTACTTC.

CDR3 amino acids: CASSPGPSSSYEQYF. Here the CDR3 DNA reads TGTGCCAGCAGCCCGGGACCTTCGAGCTCCTACGAGCAGTACTTC. The rearrangement links TRBV9 to TRBJ2-7; D assignment may be TRBD1 or TRBD2 (5 bases each). The V end lost 4 bases, the J end lost 0 bases, and 14 bases lay between the germline ends. The CDR3 extends over 15 amino acids. CDR1 SGDLS and CDR2 YYNGEE come from the germline V gene.

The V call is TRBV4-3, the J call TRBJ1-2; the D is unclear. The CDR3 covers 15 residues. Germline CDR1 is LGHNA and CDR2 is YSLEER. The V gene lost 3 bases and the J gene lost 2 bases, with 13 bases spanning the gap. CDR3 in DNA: TGCGCCAGCAGCCACCGGACCCGGGAGAACTATGGCTACACCTTC. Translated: CASSHRTRENYGYTF.

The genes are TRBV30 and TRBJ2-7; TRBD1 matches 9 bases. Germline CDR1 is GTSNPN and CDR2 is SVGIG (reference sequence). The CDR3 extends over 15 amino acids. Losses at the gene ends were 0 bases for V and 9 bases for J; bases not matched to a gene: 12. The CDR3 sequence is CAWSVGTGFRQAQYF. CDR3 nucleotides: TGTGCCTGGAGTGTTGGGACAGGGTTTCGACAGGCGCAGTACTTC.

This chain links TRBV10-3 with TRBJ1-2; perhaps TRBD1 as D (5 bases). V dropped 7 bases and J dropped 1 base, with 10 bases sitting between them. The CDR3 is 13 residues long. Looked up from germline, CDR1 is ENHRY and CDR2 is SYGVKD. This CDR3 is CAITWDGNYGYTF. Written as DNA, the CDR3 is TGTGCCATCACTTGGGACGGTAACTATGGCTACACCTTC.

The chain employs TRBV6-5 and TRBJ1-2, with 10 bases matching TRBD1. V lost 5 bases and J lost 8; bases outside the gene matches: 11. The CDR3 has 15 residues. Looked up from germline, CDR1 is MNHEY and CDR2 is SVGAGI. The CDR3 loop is CASSRGLTGGSGYTF. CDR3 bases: TGTGCCAGCAGTCGCGGATTGACAGGGGGCTCCGGCTACACCTTC.